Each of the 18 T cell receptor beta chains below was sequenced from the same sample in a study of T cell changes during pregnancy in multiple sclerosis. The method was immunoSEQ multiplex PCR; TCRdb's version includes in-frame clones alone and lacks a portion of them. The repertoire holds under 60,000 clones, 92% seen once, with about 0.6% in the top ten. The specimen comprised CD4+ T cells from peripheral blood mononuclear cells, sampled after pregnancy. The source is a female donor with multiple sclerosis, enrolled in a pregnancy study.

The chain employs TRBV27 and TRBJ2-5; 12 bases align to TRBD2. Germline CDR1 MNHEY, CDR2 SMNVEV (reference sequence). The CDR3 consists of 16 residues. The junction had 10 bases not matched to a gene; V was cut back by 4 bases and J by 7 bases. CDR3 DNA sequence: TGTGCCAGCAGTTCCCAGACTAGCGGGAGAATGAGGACCCAGTACTTC. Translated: CASSSQTSGRMRTQYF.

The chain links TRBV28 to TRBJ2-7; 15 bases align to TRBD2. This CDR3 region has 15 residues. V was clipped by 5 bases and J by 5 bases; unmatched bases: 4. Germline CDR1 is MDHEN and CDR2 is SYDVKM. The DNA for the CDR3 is TGTGCCAGCAGTCCGGGACTAGCGGGAGGCCACGAGCAGTACTTC. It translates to CASSPGLAGGHEQYF.

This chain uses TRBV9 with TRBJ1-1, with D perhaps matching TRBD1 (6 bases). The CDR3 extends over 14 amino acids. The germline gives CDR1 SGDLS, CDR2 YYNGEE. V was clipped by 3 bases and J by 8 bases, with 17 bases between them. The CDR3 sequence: CASSELQGVEEAFF. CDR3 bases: TGTGCCAGCAGCGAATTACAGGGAGTAGAGGAAGCTTTCTTT.

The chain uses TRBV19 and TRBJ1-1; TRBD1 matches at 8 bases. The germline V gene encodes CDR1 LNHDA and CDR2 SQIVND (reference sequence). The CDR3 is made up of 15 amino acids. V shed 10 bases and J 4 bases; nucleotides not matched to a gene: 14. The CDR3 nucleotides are TGTGCCACCCAGCCGAAGACAGGGGCTGGCACTGAAGCTTTCTTT. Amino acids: CATQPKTGAGTEAFF.

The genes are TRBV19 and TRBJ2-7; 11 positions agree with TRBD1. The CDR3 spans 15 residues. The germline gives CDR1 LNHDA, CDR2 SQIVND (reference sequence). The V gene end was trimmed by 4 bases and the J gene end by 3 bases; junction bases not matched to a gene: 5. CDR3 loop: CASSTPGTGGYEQYF. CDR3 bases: TGTGCCAGTAGTACTCCGGGGACAGGGGGCTACGAGCAGTACTTC. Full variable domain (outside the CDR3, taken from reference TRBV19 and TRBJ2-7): DGGITQSPKYLFRKEGQNVTLSCEQNLNHDAMYWYRQDPGQGLRLIYYSQIVNDFQKGDIAEGYSVSREKKESFPLTVTSAQKNPTAFYLCASSTPGTGGYEQYFGPGTRLTVT.

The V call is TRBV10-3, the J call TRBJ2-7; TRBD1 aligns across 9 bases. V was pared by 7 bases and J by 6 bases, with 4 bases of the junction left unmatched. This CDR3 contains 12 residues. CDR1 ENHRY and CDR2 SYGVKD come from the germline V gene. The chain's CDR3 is CAIMGQGPEQYF. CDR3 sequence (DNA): TGTGCCATCATGGGACAGGGTCCCGAGCAGTACTTC.

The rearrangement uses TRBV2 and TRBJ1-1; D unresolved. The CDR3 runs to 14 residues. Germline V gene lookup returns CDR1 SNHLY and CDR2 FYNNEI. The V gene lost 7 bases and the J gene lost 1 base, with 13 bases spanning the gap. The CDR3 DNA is TGTGCCAGCAACATGATGTCAGGGAACACTGAAGCTTTCTTT. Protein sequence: CASNMMSGNTEAFF. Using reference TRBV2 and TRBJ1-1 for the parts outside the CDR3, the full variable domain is EPEVTQTPSHQVTQMGQEVILRCVPISNHLYFYWYRQILGQKVEFLVSFYNNEISEKSEIFDDQFSVERPDGSNFTLKIRSTKLEDSAMYFCASNMMSGNTEAFFGQGTRLTVV.

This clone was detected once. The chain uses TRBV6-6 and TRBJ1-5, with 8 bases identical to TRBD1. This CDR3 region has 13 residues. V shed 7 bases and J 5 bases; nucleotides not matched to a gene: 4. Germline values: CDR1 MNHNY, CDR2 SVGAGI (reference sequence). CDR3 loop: CASTQDRDQPQHF. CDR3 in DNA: TGTGCCAGCACTCAGGACAGGGATCAGCCCCAGCATTTT.

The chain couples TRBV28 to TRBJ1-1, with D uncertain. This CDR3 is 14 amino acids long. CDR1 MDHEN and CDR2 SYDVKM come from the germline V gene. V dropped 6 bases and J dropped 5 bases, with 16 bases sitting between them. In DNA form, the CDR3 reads TGTGCCAGCAGCCCCCCGAGGCTGAGGACTGAAGCTTTCTTT. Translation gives CASSPPRLRTEAFF.

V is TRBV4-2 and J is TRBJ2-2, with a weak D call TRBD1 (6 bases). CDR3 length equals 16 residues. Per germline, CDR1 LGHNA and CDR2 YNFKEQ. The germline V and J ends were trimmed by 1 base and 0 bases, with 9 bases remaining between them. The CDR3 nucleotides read TGTGCCAGCAGCCAAGGGAACAGGGCGAACACCGGGGAGCTGTTTTTT. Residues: CASSQGNRANTGELFF.

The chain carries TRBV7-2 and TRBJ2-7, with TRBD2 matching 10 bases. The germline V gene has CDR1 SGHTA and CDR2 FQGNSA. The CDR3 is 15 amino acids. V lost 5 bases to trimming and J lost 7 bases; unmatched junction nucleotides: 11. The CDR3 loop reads CASSGAGGPGREQYF. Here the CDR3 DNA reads TGTGCCAGCAGCGGAGCGGGAGGGCCGGGAAGGGAGCAGTACTTC. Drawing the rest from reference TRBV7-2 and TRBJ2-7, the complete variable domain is GAGVSQSPSNKVTEKGKDVELRCDPISGHTALYWYRQSLGQGLEFLIYFQGNSAPDKSGLPSDRFSAERTGGSVSTLTIQRTQQEDSAVYLCASSGAGGPGREQYFGPGTRLTVT.

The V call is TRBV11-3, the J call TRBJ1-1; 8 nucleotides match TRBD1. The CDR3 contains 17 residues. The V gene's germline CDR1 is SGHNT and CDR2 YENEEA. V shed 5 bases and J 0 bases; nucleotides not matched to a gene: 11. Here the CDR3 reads CASSRGQAPFMNTEAFF. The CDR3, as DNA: TGTGCCAGCAGCCGGGGACAGGCCCCGTTCATGAACACTGAAGCTTTCTTT.

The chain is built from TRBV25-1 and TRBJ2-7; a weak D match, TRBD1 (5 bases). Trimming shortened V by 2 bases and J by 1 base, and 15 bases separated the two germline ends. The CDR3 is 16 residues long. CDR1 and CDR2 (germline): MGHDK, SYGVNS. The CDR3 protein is CASSEKTGLASYEQYF. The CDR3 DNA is TGTGCCAGCAGTGAAAAAACAGGCCTCGCTTCCTACGAGCAGTACTTC.

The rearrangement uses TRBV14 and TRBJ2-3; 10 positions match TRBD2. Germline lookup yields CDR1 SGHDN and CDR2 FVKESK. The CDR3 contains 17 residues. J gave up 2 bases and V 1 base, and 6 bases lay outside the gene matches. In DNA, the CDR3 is TGTGCCAGCAGCCAAGGTATAACTAGCGGGACCACAGATACGCAGTATTTT. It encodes CASSQGITSGTTDTQYF.

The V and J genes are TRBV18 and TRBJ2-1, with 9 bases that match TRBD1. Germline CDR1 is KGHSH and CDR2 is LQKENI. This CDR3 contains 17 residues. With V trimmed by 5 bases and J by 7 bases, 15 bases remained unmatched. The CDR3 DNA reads TGTGCCAGCTCAACTTACCCCGGGACAGGGTATGGGAATGAGCAGTTCTTC. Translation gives CASSTYPGTGYGNEQFF.

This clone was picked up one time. The CDR3 reads CSAGLVGTQYF. In nucleotides, the CDR3 is TGCAGTGCAGGACTAGTAGGGACCCAGTACTTC. This chain links TRBV20-1 with TRBJ2-5; the match to TRBD2 covers 7 bases. The CDR3 contains 11 residues. The trim removed 6 bases at V and 7 bases at J, leaving 5 bases unmatched. Germline V gives CDR1 DFQATT, CDR2 SNEGSKA (reference sequence).

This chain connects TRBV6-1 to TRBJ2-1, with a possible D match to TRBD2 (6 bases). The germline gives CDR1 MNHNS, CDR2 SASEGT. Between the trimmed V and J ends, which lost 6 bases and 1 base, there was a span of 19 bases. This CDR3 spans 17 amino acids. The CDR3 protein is CASRERIGGASYNEQFF. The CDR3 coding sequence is TGTGCCAGCAGAGAAAGGATAGGAGGGGCTTCCTACAATGAGCAGTTCTTC.

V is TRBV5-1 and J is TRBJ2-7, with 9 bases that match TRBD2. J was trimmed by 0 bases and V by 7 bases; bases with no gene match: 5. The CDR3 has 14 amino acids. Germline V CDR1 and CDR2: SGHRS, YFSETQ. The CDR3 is CASAKREVSYEQYF. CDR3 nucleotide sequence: TGCGCCAGCGCTAAGCGGGAGGTCTCCTACGAGCAGTACTTC.